This is a list of T cell receptor beta chains from one sample in a study of T-cell memory formation after mild COVID-19. TCRdb fed the 5' RACE reads into MiXCR, producing one record per CDR3 protein. The data show approximately 48,000 distinct CDR3 sequences, about 7.3% seen once. The sample was PBMCs or a T cell subset sorted from them (not recorded which). These receptors were taken from a man between 18 and 35 years old who had mild COVID-19 (a few samples of this study predate the infection). Cell type and time point are not known. Both conserved end residues are part of each CDR3. D genes are given only for firm matches. Clone size is not always given. Where it is, it says once, few, many or a class for expanded clones.

clone size	D gene	J gene	CDR3 length	V gene	CDR3 protein	CDR3 DNA
-	-	TRBJ1-2	10	TRBV29-1	CSAQSGGYTF	TGCAGCGCCCAGAGTGGGGGCTACACCTTC
few	-	TRBJ2-5	13	TRBV7-2	CASSFYQGETQYF	TGTGCCAGCAGCTTTTATCAGGGGGAGACCCAGTACTTC
many	-	TRBJ2-2	13	TRBV7-3	CASSSLSAGELFF	TGTGCCAGCAGCTCCCTTTCTGCCGGGGAGCTGTTTTTT
many	TRBD2	TRBJ2-3	14	TRBV4-1	CASSQVGAGDTQYF	TGCGCCAGCAGCCAAGTCGGAGCGGGGGATACGCAGTATTTT
-	-	TRBJ1-4	19	TRBV4-3	CASSQVMGNIGSTNEKLFF	TGCGCCAGCAGCCAAGTTATGGGTAATATAGGCAGCACTAATGAAAAACTGTTTTTT
few	-	TRBJ2-5	11	TRBV6-2/TRBV6-3	CASAPGETQYF	TGTGCCAGCGCCCCGGGGGAGACCCAGTACTTC
-	-	TRBJ1-5	11	TRBV30	CAYRDGRAQHF	TGTGCCTACCGGGACGGACGAGCCCAGCATTTT
few	-	TRBJ1-5	15	TRBV6-5	CASSYSPQGNQPQHF	TGTGCCAGCAGTTACTCGCCTCAGGGGAATCAGCCCCAGCATTTT
few	-	TRBJ2-1	15	TRBV15	CATSRGSEGYNEQFF	TGTGCCACCAGCAGAGGGTCAGAGGGCTACAATGAGCAGTTCTTC
-	TRBD1	TRBJ2-7	16	TRBV6-5	CASSPRQGVSSYEQYF	TGTGCCAGCAGCCCTAGACAGGGAGTAAGCTCCTACGAGCAGTACTTC
many	TRBD2	TRBJ2-5	13	TRBV6-2/TRBV6-3	CATRLAGDETQYF	TGTGCCACCCGACTAGCGGGGGACGAGACCCAGTACTTC
-	-	TRBJ1-1	17	TRBV3-1	CASSPHSGRGMNTEAFF	TGTGCCAGCAGCCCCCATTCAGGGAGGGGCATGAACACTGAAGCTTTCTTT
-	-	TRBJ1-3	18	TRBV9	CASSEGDRGISSGNTIYF	TGTGCCAGCAGCGAAGGGGATAGGGGTATATCCTCTGGAAACACCATATATTTT
-	-	TRBJ2-5	14	TRBV7-2	CASSLAHGGETQYF	TGTGCCAGCAGCTTAGCTCACGGAGGAGAGACCCAGTACTTC
few	TRBD2	TRBJ2-3	17	TRBV5-1	CASSLNTGTSGIWTQYF	TGCGCCAGCAGCCTTAACACCGGGACTAGCGGCATCTGGACGCAGTATTTT
many	-	TRBJ2-1	15	TRBV5-1	CASSLDGFENNEQFF	TGCGCCAGCAGCTTGGATGGGTTCGAAAACAATGAGCAGTTCTTC
many	TRBD1	TRBJ1-3	15	TRBV12-3/TRBV12-4	CASRSSTGGGNTIYF	TGTGCCAGCAGATCTTCGACAGGGGGCGGAAACACCATATATTTT
few	TRBD1	TRBJ2-1	16	TRBV7-2	CASSTWTGSSYNEQFF	TGTGCCAGCAGCACCTGGACAGGGAGCTCCTACAATGAGCAGTTCTTC
-	-	TRBJ2-3	13	TRBV2	CASSRWAGDTQYF	TGTGCCAGCAGTCGGTGGGCAGGGGATACGCAGTATTTT
few	TRBD2	TRBJ2-5	17	TRBV20-1	CSARDYLTSGGQETQYF	TGCAGTGCTAGAGATTATTTAACTAGCGGGGGCCAAGAGACCCAGTACTTC
-	TRBD2	TRBJ2-1	15	TRBV6-1	CASILAGGPFNEQFF	TGTGCCAGCATCCTAGCGGGGGGGCCTTTCAATGAGCAGTTCTTC
few	-	TRBJ2-5	16	TRBV7-2	CASSLVVGSFQETQYF	TGTGCCAGCAGCTTAGTAGTGGGCAGCTTCCAAGAGACCCAGTACTTC
medium-sized	-	TRBJ1-2	13	TRBV12-3/TRBV12-4	CASKEANMNGYTF	TGTGCCAGCAAGGAAGCCAATATGAATGGCTACACCTTC
many	-	TRBJ2-5	16	TRBV5-1	CASSSYKTALQETQYF	TGCGCCAGCAGCAGTTACAAGACAGCCTTACAAGAGACCCAGTACTTC
few	-	TRBJ1-6	16	TRBV10-2	CASSESRQALNSPLHF	TGCGCCAGCAGTGAGTCCCGACAGGCCCTTAATTCACCCCTCCACTTT
few	-	TRBJ2-7	14	TRBV6-1	CASSEGHRVYEQYF	TGTGCCAGCAGTGAGGGACATCGAGTCTACGAGCAGTACTTC
medium-sized	-	TRBJ2-3	14	TRBV5-1	CASSKDGYTDTQYF	TGCGCCAGCAGCAAGGACGGATACACAGATACGCAGTATTTT
-	-	TRBJ1-2	15	TRBV5-5	CASSLKPDRVYGYTF	TGTGCCAGCAGCTTGAAACCTGACAGAGTCTATGGCTACACCTTC
few	-	TRBJ2-1	14	TRBV7-2	CASSLGGRANEQFF	TGTGCCAGCAGCTTAGGGGGCAGGGCCAATGAGCAGTTCTTC
many	-	TRBJ1-2	14	TRBV18	CASSFRPSNYGYTF	TGTGCCAGCTCATTTCGACCATCTAACTATGGCTACACCTTC
few	-	TRBJ1-1	13	TRBV5-1	CASSLAPGNGAFF	TGCGCCAGCAGCTTGGCCCCAGGGAACGGAGCTTTCTTT
-	TRBD2	TRBJ2-3	17	TRBV3-1	CASSQVKRGGATDTQYF	TGTGCCAGCAGCCAAGTGAAGCGGGGGGGCGCCACAGATACGCAGTATTTT
-	-	TRBJ1-3	16	TRBV4-2	CASSQVGKNSGNTIYF	TGTGCCAGCAGCCAAGTTGGAAAGAACTCTGGAAACACCATATATTTT
few	TRBD1	TRBJ1-5	17	TRBV4-2	CASSQSTGGESNQPQHF	TGTGCCAGCAGCCAATCCACAGGGGGCGAAAGCAATCAGCCCCAGCATTTT
many	-	TRBJ2-3	15	TRBV11-2	CASSPLGGASDTQYF	TGTGCCAGCAGCCCGCTGGGGGGGGCCTCAGATACGCAGTATTTT
few	TRBD2	TRBJ2-1	17	TRBV10-1	CASSESGSGALEGEQFF	TGCGCCAGCAGTGAGTCGGGTAGCGGGGCACTTGAGGGTGAGCAGTTCTTC
-	-	TRBJ2-1	17	TRBV9	CASSAGVGVKTYNEQFF	TGTGCCAGCAGCGCCGGGGTGGGGGTAAAGACCTACAATGAGCAGTTCTTC
once	TRBD1	TRBJ2-7	14	TRBV6-6	CASSDRGVSYEQYF	TGTGCCAGTTCAGACAGGGGTGTTTCCTACGAGCAGTACTTC
-	-	TRBJ2-3	15	TRBV5-1	CASSLQVLGTDTQYF	TGCGCCAGCAGCTTGCAGGTTTTGGGCACAGATACGCAGTATTTT
many	-	TRBJ2-3	14	TRBV2	CASSPGSAPFALNF	TGTGCCAGCAGTCCTGGTAGCGCACCCTTTGCTCTGAATTTT
many	TRBD1	TRBJ1-2	14	TRBV7-2	CASSQRQGPSGYTF	TGTGCCAGCAGCCAGAGACAGGGACCGAGTGGCTACACCTTC
-	TRBD1	TRBJ2-5	13	TRBV29-1	CSVFGQGGETQYF	TGCAGCGTTTTCGGACAGGGTGGAGAGACCCAGTACTTC
-	TRBD1	TRBJ2-2	16	TRBV13	CASSPQGAYPTGELFF	TGTGCCAGCAGCCCACAGGGGGCGTACCCCACCGGGGAGCTGTTTTTT
-	-	TRBJ1-2	14	TRBV12-3/TRBV12-4	CASSFLGGGYGYTF	TGTGCCAGCAGTTTTCTGGGGGGGGGTTATGGCTACACCTTC
-	TRBD1	TRBJ1-6	19	TRBV28	CASSLPYLKTGGYNSPLHF	TGTGCCAGCAGTTTACCCTATCTCAAGACAGGGGGGTATAATTCACCCCTCCACTTT
-	-	TRBJ2-3	15	TRBV27	CASSFNSGFTDTQYF	TGTGCCAGCAGTTTTAACAGCGGGTTCACAGATACGCAGTATTTT
-	-	TRBJ2-5	14	TRBV4-2	CASSQATGGETQYF	TGTGCCAGCAGCCAAGCGACAGGAGGAGAGACCCAGTACTTC
few	-	TRBJ1-2	13	TRBV4-3	CASSQDNNYGYTF	TGCGCCAGCAGCCAAGATAACAACTATGGCTACACCTTC
-	TRBD1	TRBJ1-2	16	TRBV5-1	CASSYPATGGFNGYTF	TGCGCCAGCAGCTACCCGGCGACAGGGGGATTTAATGGCTACACCTTC
-	-	TRBJ1-1	13	TRBV9	CASSPQVHTEAFF	TGTGCCAGCAGCCCTCAGGTACACACTGAAGCTTTCTTT